The next 20 T cell receptor beta chains were all read from a single sample in a study of T cell changes during pregnancy in multiple sclerosis. Sequencing was performed with immunoSEQ multiplex PCR; in TCRdb, only in-frame clones are kept and a portion is missing. The data contain some 41,000 clones, less than 95% of them seen just once; the ten biggest clones take up 9% to 10%. This material consisted of CD8+ T cells from peripheral blood mononuclear cells, taken in the first trimester of pregnancy. These receptors all come from a female donor with multiple sclerosis, enrolled in a pregnancy study.

This clone is labeled medium-sized (0.01 to 0.1%). The genes are TRBV10-2 and TRBJ1-2; TRBD1 aligns across 9 bases. From germline, CDR1 is WSHSY and CDR2 SAAADI. Unmatched junction bases numbered 9, after V lost 4 bases and J lost 6 bases. The CDR3 is made up of 15 amino acids. CDR3 sequence: CASSVSTGGSDGYTF. CDR3 nucleotide sequence: TGCGCCAGCAGTGTCTCTACAGGGGGCTCGGATGGCTACACCTTC.

The chain uses TRBV5-1 and TRBJ2-1, with 7 bases that match TRBD2. Unmatched junction bases numbered 13, after V lost 2 bases and J lost 5 bases. The CDR3 has 17 amino acids. The germline CDR1 and CDR2 sequences are SGHRS and YFSETQ. Here the CDR3 reads CASSFFWEAGVDNEQFF. As DNA, the CDR3 is TGCGCCAGCAGCTTCTTCTGGGAGGCGGGAGTTGACAATGAGCAGTTCTTC.

The chain carries TRBV27 and TRBJ1-1, with D perhaps matching TRBD1 (6 bases). Germline CDR1 MNHEY, CDR2 SMNVEV (reference sequence). V was cut by 6 bases and J by 1 base, with 12 bases left in between. CDR3 size: 14 residues. The CDR3 loop reads CASRQGYGNTEAFF. The CDR3 region has the DNA TGTGCCAGCAGGCAGGGGTATGGGAACACTGAAGCTTTCTTT.

V is TRBV19 and J is TRBJ2-1; D gene unclear. Germline V gene data show CDR1 as LNHDA and CDR2 as SQIVND (reference sequence). There are 11 residues in the CDR3. Trimming took off 5 bases at V and 7 bases at J, with 6 bases between the two ends. CDR3: CASSFGNEQFF. CDR3 DNA: TGTGCCAGTAGTTTCGGGAATGAGCAGTTCTTC.

The chain combines TRBV19 with TRBJ2-7; D may be TRBD2 (5 bases). The germline V gene has CDR1 LNHDA and CDR2 SQIVND (reference sequence). Trimming cost V 5 bases and J 6 bases, with 17 bases left between them. The CDR3 sequence is 14 residues long. CDR3 DNA sequence: TGTGCCAGTAGTCAAGGGCTAGCTTCAAGCGAGCAGTACTTC. Protein sequence: CASSQGLASSEQYF.

The chain recombines TRBV6-6 with TRBJ1-1, with D possibly being TRBD1 (5 bases). Germline loops: CDR1 MNHNY, CDR2 SVGAGI (reference sequence). The CDR3 is made up of 16 amino acids. V was cut by 0 bases and J by 5 bases, with 16 bases left in between. CDR3 DNA sequence: TGTGCCAGCAGTTACTCGAATATGGGGCTGAGGACTGAAGCTTTCTTT. Protein product: CASSYSNMGLRTEAFF.

This chain's CDR3 is CASSISPYEQYF. The DNA for the CDR3 is TGTGCCAGTAGTATTAGCCCCTACGAGCAGTACTTC. This chain uses TRBV19 with TRBJ2-7; D gene unclear. Germline CDR1 LNHDA, CDR2 SQIVND (reference sequence). Trimming shortened V by 3 bases and J by 2 bases, and 5 bases separated the two germline ends. The CDR3 contains 12 residues.

This clone occurred once. This sequence joins TRBV7-8 and TRBJ1-1; D gene ambiguous. Germline assignment: CDR1 SGHVS and CDR2 FQNEAQ. Trimming removed 1 base from V and 1 base from J, with 16 bases in between. The CDR3 is 17 residues long. The CDR3 loop reads CASSLGSQARPNTEAFF. For the CDR3, the DNA is TGTGCCAGCAGCTTAGGGTCGCAGGCCAGGCCGAACACTGAAGCTTTCTTT. Drawing the rest from reference TRBV7-8 and TRBJ1-1, the complete variable domain is GAGVSQSPRYKVAKRGQDVALRCDPISGHVSLFWYQQALGQGPEFLTYFQNEAQLDKSGLPSDRFFAERPEGSVSTLKIQRTQQEDSAVYLCASSLGSQARPNTEAFFGQGTRLTVV.

The chain recombines TRBV4-3 with TRBJ1-1; TRBD1 aligns across 8 bases. Germline assignment: CDR1 LGHNA and CDR2 YSLEER. CDR3 length: 14 residues. V lost 3 bases and J lost 4; bases outside the gene matches: 4. DNA for the CDR3: TGCGCCAGCAGCCACGGACAGGGTACCACTGAAGCTTTCTTT. Encoded protein: CASSHGQGTTEAFF.

V usage is TRBV5-4 and J usage is TRBJ2-2; 8 bases match TRBD1. The ends lost 6 bases at V and 3 bases at J; junction bases unmatched: 7. The CDR3 totals 15 residues. CDR1 is SGHNT, CDR2 YYREEE, per germline (reference sequence). DNA of the CDR3: TGTGCCAGCACTTCTGGGACAGGACACACCGGGGAGCTGTTTTTT. Its protein is CASTSGTGHTGELFF.

The V and J genes are TRBV5-1 and TRBJ2-7; 11 nucleotides match TRBD2. Losses at the gene ends were 4 bases for V and 0 bases for J; bases not matched to a gene: 6. In germline, CDR1 is SGHRS, CDR2 YFSETQ. The CDR3 loop spans 16 amino acids. CDR3 loop: CASSGGLAASSYEQYF. CDR3 nucleotide sequence: TGCGCCAGCAGCGGGGGACTAGCGGCGAGCTCCTACGAGCAGTACTTC.

The chain couples TRBV6-5 to TRBJ1-2; weak D call: TRBD1 (5 bases). The CDR3 is made up of 14 amino acids. Germline lookup yields CDR1 MNHEY and CDR2 SVGAGI. The V end was cut by 6 bases, the J end by 6 bases, with 17 bases between. The CDR3 DNA reads TGTGCCAGCAGCCCCGGGGGGGGAATCCATGGCTACACCTTC. This codes for CASSPGGGIHGYTF.

The chain carries TRBV14 and TRBJ2-7, with TRBD1 identical over 11 bases. V gave up 3 bases and J gave up 4 bases; unmatched junction bases: 5. The CDR3 loop spans 15 amino acids. Germline V gene sequence: CDR1 SGHDN, CDR2 FVKESK. The CDR3 nucleotides read TGTGCCAGCAGCCAGGAGGACAGGGGGCGGTACGAGCAGTACTTC. This encodes CASSQEDRGRYEQYF.

The V call is TRBV27, the J call TRBJ2-7; 7 bases align to TRBD1. The CDR3 is 13 residues long. Germline CDR1 and CDR2: MNHEY and SMNVEV (reference sequence). V gave up 6 bases and J gave up 3 bases; unmatched junction bases: 5. CDR3 amino acids: CASSRGQLYEQYF. CDR3 coding DNA: TGTGCCAGCAGCCGGGGACAGCTCTACGAGCAGTACTTC.

V usage is TRBV6-5 and J usage is TRBJ2-3, with 13 bases aligning to TRBD2. The CDR3 totals 14 residues. V was pared by 8 bases and J by 4 bases, with 3 bases of the junction left unmatched. Germline CDR1 is MNHEY and CDR2 is SVGAGI. The CDR3 sequence is CASRLAGGPDTQYF. The DNA of the CDR3 is TGTGCCAGCCGACTAGCGGGAGGTCCAGATACGCAGTATTTT.

The DNA for the CDR3 is TGTGCCAGCAGTGAGGAGGACGCTAGCAATCAGCCCCAGCATTTT. Encoded protein: CASSEEDASNQPQHF. The chain employs TRBV6-1 and TRBJ1-5; D remains ambiguous. V was clipped by 3 bases and J by 0 bases, with 9 bases between them. The CDR3 runs 15 residues. Germline CDR1 is MNHNS and CDR2 is SASEGT.

The chain is built from TRBV30 and TRBJ1-1; TRBD1 is a possible D gene (6 bases). Germline V gives CDR1 GTSNPN, CDR2 SVGIG (reference sequence). The V end lost 5 bases, the J end lost 8 bases, and 15 bases lay between the germline ends. This CDR3 is 12 amino acids long. CDR3 residues: CAWAPGTSEAFF. The DNA for the CDR3 is TGTGCCTGGGCGCCCGGGACATCAGAAGCTTTCTTT.

V usage is TRBV30 and J usage is TRBJ1-1; maybe TRBD1 (5 bases). In germline, CDR1 is GTSNPN, CDR2 SVGIG (reference sequence). The CDR3 contains 14 residues. Trimming stripped 2 bases from V and 0 bases from J, with 10 bases between. CDR3 sequence: CAWSPTGLNTEAFF. In nucleotides, the CDR3 is TGTGCCTGGAGTCCCACAGGTTTGAACACTGAAGCTTTCTTT.

In DNA, the CDR3 is TGTGCCAGCAGCTTAGAGGGTTGGTCGAACCCGAGGGATGGCTACACCTTC. It codes for CASSLEGWSNPRDGYTF. This chain links TRBV7-9 with TRBJ1-2; unclear D gene. The CDR3 totals 17 residues. The V end lost 1 base, the J end lost 6 bases, and 21 bases lay between the germline ends. CDR1 and CDR2 (germline): SEHNR, FQNEAQ (reference sequence). The full variable domain, completed using reference TRBV7-9 and TRBJ1-2, is DTGVSQNPRHKITKRGQNVTFRCDPISEHNRLYWYRQTLGQGPEFLTYFQNEAQLEKSRLLSDRFSAERPKGSFSTLEIQRTEQGDSAMYLCASSLEGWSNPRDGYTFGSGTRLTVV.

The chain carries TRBV27 and TRBJ1-1, with D unclear. The CDR3 is 12 residues long. V gave up 2 bases and J gave up 8 bases, with 9 bases separating them. CDR1 is MNHEY, CDR2 SMNVEV, per germline (reference sequence). CDR3 in DNA: TGTGCCAGCAGTTTACTCGGGAACGAAGCTTTCTTT. Amino acid sequence: CASSLLGNEAFF.